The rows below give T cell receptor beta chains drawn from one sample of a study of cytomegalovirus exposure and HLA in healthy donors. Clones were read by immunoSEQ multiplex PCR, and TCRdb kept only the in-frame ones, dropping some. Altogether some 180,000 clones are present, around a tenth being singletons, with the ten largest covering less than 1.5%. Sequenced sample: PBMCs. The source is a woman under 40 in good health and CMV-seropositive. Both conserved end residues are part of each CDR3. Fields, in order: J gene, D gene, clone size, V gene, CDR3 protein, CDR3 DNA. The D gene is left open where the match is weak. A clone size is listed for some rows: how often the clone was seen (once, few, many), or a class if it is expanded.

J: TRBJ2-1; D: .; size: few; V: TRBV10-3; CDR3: CAISESLPRIDNEQFF; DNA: TGTGCCATCAGTGAGTCGCTGCCTAGAATTGACAATGAGCAGTTCTTC
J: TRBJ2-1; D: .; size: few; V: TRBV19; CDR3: CASVTRTDSDEQFF; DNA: TGTGCCAGCGTTACCCGGACAGACTCGGATGAGCAGTTCTTC
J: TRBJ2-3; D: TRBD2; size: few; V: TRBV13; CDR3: CASSLGWGSSGSDTQYF; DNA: TGTGCCAGCAGCTTGGGGTGGGGGTCTAGCGGGAGTGATACGCAGTATTTT
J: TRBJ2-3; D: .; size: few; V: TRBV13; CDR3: CASSLGGSRSDTQYF; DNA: TGTGCCAGCAGCTTAGGTGGGAGTAGGTCAGATACGCAGTATTTT
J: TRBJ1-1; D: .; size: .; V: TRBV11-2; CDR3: CASSPRTVNTEAFF; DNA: TGTGCCAGCAGCCCGAGGACAGTGAACACTGAAGCTTTCTTT
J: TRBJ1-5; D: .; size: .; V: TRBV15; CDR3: CATSDFREFSNQPQHF; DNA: TGTGCCACCAGCGACTTCCGGGAATTTAGCAATCAGCCCCAGCATTTT
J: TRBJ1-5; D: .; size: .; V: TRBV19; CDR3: CASSIGGDNQPQHF; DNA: TGTGCCAGTAGTATAGGGGGGGACAATCAGCCCCAGCATTTT
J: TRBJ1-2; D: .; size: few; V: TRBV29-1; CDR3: CSVEEGLGGYTF; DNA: TGCAGCGTTGAAGAGGGGCTTGGTGGCTACACCTTC
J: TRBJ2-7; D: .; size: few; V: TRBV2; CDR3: CASRRTVSSYEQYF; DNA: TGTGCCAGCAGAAGGACAGTGTCCAGCTACGAGCAGTACTTC
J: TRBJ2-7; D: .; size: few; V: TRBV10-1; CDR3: CASSDFGTRRPYEQYF; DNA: TGCGCCAGCAGTGATTTCGGGACTCGTAGACCATACGAGCAGTACTTC
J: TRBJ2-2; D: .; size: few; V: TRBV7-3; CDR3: CASSLTLAVNTGELFF; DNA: TGTGCCAGCAGCTTAACGCTAGCCGTGAACACCGGGGAGCTGTTTTTT
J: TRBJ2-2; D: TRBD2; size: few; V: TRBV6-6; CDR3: CASTSSGANTGELFF; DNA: TGTGCCAGCACCTCAAGCGGGGCGAACACCGGGGAGCTGTTTTTT
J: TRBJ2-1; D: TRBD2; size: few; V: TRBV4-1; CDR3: CASSPILAGVGYNEQFF; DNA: TGCGCCAGCAGCCCCATCCTAGCGGGGGTGGGCTACAATGAGCAGTTCTTC
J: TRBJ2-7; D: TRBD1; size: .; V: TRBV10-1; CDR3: CASSPGQGIRDEQYF; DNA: TGCGCCAGCAGCCCTGGACAGGGTATTCGGGACGAGCAGTACTTC
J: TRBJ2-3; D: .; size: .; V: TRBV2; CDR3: CASSAGLYTDTQYF; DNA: TGTGCCAGCAGTGCGGGACTCTACACAGATACGCAGTATTTT
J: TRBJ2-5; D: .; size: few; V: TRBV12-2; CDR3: CASRPDFKRASVDTRQETQYF; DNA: TGTGCAAGTCGCCCGGATTTTAAACGGGCTAGCGTTGATACTAGGCAAGAGACCCAGTACTTC
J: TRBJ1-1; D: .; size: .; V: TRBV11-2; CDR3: CASSLGSVQGKDTEAFF; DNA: TGTGCCAGCAGCTTAGGAAGTGTGCAGGGGAAGGACACTGAAGCTTTCTTT
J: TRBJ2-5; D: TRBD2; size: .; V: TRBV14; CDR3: CASSQSWLSGLAGVQTQYF; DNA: TGTGCCAGCAGCCAAAGTTGGTTGAGTGGTCTAGCGGGAGTTCAGACCCAGTACTTC
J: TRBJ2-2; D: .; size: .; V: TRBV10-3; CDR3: CAISESQVSTGELFF; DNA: TGTGCCATCAGTGAGTCCCAGGTTTCCACCGGGGAGCTGTTTTTT
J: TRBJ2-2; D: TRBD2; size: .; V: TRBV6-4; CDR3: CASSALSGRATTGELFF; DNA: TGTGCCAGCAGTGCTCTTAGCGGGAGGGCCACCACCGGGGAGCTGTTTTTT
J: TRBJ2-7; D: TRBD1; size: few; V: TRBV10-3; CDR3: CAISAGTGRDEQYF; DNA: TGTGCCATCAGTGCAGGGACAGGGCGCGACGAGCAGTACTTC
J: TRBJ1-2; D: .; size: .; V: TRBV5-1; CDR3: CASSLTTGWNGYTF; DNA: TGCGCCAGCAGCTTGACTACAGGTTGGAATGGCTACACCTTC
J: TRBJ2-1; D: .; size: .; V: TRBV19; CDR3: CASSSGVYNEQFF; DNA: TGTGCCAGTAGTAGCGGGGTCTACAATGAGCAGTTCTTC
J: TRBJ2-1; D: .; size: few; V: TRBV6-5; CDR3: CASRFLAANFNEQFF; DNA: TGTGCCAGCAGATTTTTAGCGGCAAATTTCAATGAGCAGTTCTTC
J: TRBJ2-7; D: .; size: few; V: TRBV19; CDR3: CASSIGTDEQYF; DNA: TGTGCCAGTAGTATAGGTACAGACGAGCAGTACTTC
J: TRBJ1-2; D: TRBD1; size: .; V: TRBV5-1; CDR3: CASSEGDSKSYGYTF; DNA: TGCGCCAGCAGCGAAGGGGACAGTAAATCGTATGGCTACACCTTC
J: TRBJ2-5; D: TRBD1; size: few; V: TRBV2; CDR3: CASSRDRLQETQYF; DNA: TGTGCCAGCAGCCGGGACAGACTACAAGAGACCCAGTACTTC
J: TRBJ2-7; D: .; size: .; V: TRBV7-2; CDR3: CASSLARSYEQYF; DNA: TGTGCCAGCAGCTTAGCGCGGTCCTACGAGCAGTACTTC
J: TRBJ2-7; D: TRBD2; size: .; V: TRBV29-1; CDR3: CSAGEGSLYEQYF; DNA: TGCAGCGCCGGGGAGGGGAGTCTCTACGAGCAGTACTTC
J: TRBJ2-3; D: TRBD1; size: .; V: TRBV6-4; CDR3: CASSAQGADTQYF; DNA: TGTGCCAGCAGTGCCCAGGGGGCAGATACGCAGTATTTT
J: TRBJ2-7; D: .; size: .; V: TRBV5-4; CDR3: CASSLTSGSEGQYF; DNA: TGTGCCAGCAGCTTGACTTCCGGGTCGGAGGGGCAGTACTTC
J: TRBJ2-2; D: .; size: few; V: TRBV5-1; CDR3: CASSLVENTGELFF; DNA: TGCGCCAGCAGCTTGGTAGAGAACACCGGGGAGCTGTTTTTT
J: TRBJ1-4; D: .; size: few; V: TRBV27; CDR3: CASSALFVTNEKLFF; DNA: TGTGCCAGCAGTGCGCTTTTTGTCACTAATGAAAAACTGTTTTTT
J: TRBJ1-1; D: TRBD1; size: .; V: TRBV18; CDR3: CASSPPGTAMNTEAFF; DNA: TGTGCCAGCTCACCACCCGGGACAGCCATGAACACTGAAGCTTTCTTT
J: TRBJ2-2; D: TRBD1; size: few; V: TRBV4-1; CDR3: CASSQPNRGLSPGELFF; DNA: TGCGCCAGCAGCCAACCCAACAGGGGGCTATCCCCCGGGGAGCTGTTTTTT
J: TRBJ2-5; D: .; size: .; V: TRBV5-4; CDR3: CASSLAKVAQETQYF; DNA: TGTGCCAGCAGCTTGGCCAAGGTAGCTCAAGAGACCCAGTACTTC
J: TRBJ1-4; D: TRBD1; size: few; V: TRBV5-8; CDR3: CASSFGGQINEKLFF; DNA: TGTGCCAGCAGCTTCGGGGGACAGATAAATGAAAAACTGTTTTTT
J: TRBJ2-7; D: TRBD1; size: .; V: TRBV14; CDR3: CASSQAGTGYEQYF; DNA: TGTGCCAGCAGCCAAGCCGGGACAGGATACGAGCAGTACTTC
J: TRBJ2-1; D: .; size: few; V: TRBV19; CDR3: CASSNRGGHNNEQFF; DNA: TGTGCCAGTAGTAATAGAGGGGGACATAACAATGAGCAGTTCTTC
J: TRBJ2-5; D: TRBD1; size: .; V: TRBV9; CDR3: CASSVASTGGAETQYF; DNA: TGTGCCAGCAGCGTAGCATCGACAGGGGGCGCAGAGACCCAGTACTTC
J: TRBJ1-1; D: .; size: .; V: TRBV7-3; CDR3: CASSFTVNTEAFF; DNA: TGTGCCAGCAGCTTCACGGTGAACACTGAAGCTTTCTTT